These 19 T cell receptor beta chains were all obtained from the same sample, sequenced in a study of control samples from healthy donors and cancer patients. Assay: immunoSEQ multiplex PCR; the TCRdb copy retains only in-frame clones and omits some. The data show 150,000 to 200,000 clones, with around 94% seen just once and 1.3% to 1.5% held by the top ten. The sample comprised blood. The receptor source for this set is a man aged 30 to 45 in good health.

The V call is TRBV7-9, the J call TRBJ1-4; 9 nucleotides match TRBD1. V shed 2 bases and J 8 bases; nucleotides not matched to a gene: 6. The length of the CDR3 is 15 residues. CDR1 and CDR2 (germline): SEHNR, FQNEAQ (reference sequence). In DNA, the CDR3 is TGTGCCAGCAGCTTACCGGGACAGGGTCGGGAAAAACTGTTTTTT. It is translated as CASSLPGQGREKLFF.

The chain links TRBV7-3 to TRBJ1-1; no firm D call. From germline, CDR1 is SGHTA and CDR2 FQGTGA. V lost 1 base, J lost 6 bases, and 9 bases lay in between. The CDR3 is made up of 13 amino acids. The CDR3 reads CASSLNVGSEAFF. The CDR3 DNA follows: TGTGCCAGCAGCTTAAACGTGGGCTCTGAAGCTTTCTTT.

The chain joins TRBV6-6 to TRBJ1-4, with D uncertain. This CDR3 comprises 10 residues. CDR1 is MNHNY and CDR2 is SVGAGI in the germline V gene (reference sequence). Trimming took 5 bases from V and 11 from J, leaving 6 bases between them. The CDR3 loop reads CASSNGKLFF. In DNA, the CDR3 is TGTGCCAGCAGTAACGGGAAACTGTTTTTT.

The V gene is TRBV5-6, the J gene TRBJ2-1, with TRBD1 matching 9 bases. The CDR3 contains 15 residues. Per germline, CDR1 SGHDT and CDR2 YYEEEE. The trim removed 4 bases at V and 6 bases at J, leaving 8 bases unmatched. This CDR3 is CASSLRSTGGNEQFF. CDR3 sequence (DNA): TGTGCCAGCAGCCTGAGGTCGACAGGGGGCAATGAGCAGTTCTTC.

This chain uses TRBV10-3 with TRBJ1-3; D ambiguous. Trimming took 8 bases from V and 2 from J, leaving 10 bases between them. Germline V CDR1 and CDR2: ENHRY, SYGVKD. This CDR3 spans 13 amino acids. The CDR3 loop reads CAIQEGAGNTIYF. The CDR3 nucleotides read TGTGCCATCCAGGAGGGTGCTGGAAACACCATATATTTT.

This clone came up once. V and J are TRBV19 and TRBJ2-5, with 9 bases that match TRBD1. Germline loops: CDR1 LNHDA, CDR2 SQIVND (reference sequence). This CDR3 is 15 amino acids long. V lost 6 bases and J lost 9; bases outside the gene matches: 14. The CDR3 bases are TGTGCCAGTAGCACACTGCAGACAGGGGGAACAGCCCAGTACTTC. It is translated as CASSTLQTGGTAQYF. The variable domain in full, with the rest retrieved from reference TRBV19 and TRBJ2-5, is DGGITQSPKYLFRKEGQNVTLSCEQNLNHDAMYWYRQDPGQGLRLIYYSQIVNDFQKGDIAEGYSVSREKKESFPLTVTSAQKNPTAFYLCASSTLQTGGTAQYFGPGTRLLVL.

This rearrangement joins TRBV5-1 to TRBJ1-1; tentatively, D is TRBD1 (6 bases). Germline lookup yields CDR1 SGHRS and CDR2 YFSETQ. The CDR3 has 15 amino acids. V was cut by 4 bases and J by 5 bases, with 18 bases left in between. Here the CDR3 DNA reads TGCGCCAGCAGCACACTAAACAGGGTTGGAACTGAAGCTTTCTTT. It encodes CASSTLNRVGTEAFF.

The chain recombines TRBV7-2 with TRBJ2-4, with D unclear. CDR3 length: 13 amino acids. CDR1 is SGHTA and CDR2 is FQGNSA in the germline V gene. V was clipped by 6 bases and J by 5 bases, with 11 bases between them. The CDR3 here is CASSQNGQNIQYF. The CDR3 bases are TGTGCCAGCAGTCAAAATGGGCAAAACATTCAGTACTTC. The whole variable domain, remainder taken from reference TRBV7-2 and TRBJ2-4, is GAGVSQSPSNKVTEKGKDVELRCDPISGHTALYWYRQSLGQGLEFLIYFQGNSAPDKSGLPSDRFSAERTGGSVSTLTIQRTQQEDSAVYLCASSQNGQNIQYFGAGTRLSVL.

The V call is TRBV23-1, the J call TRBJ2-7; 8 bases are shared with TRBD1. TRBV23-1 is recorded as an ORF, its role being uncertain. The CDR3 sequence is 17 residues long. With V trimmed by 1 base and J by 5 bases, 13 bases remained unmatched. CDR3 region: CASSQFRQGKCNDEQYF. As DNA, the CDR3 is TGCGCCAGCAGTCAATTTCGACAGGGGAAGTGTAACGACGAGCAGTACTTC.

In this sample, this clone turned up once. The chain uses TRBV28 and TRBJ1-2; tentatively, D is TRBD1 (6 bases). This CDR3 is 16 amino acids long. V was shortened by 2 bases and J by 4 bases, with 17 bases between the two germline ends. Germline assignment: CDR1 MDHEN and CDR2 SYDVKM. CDR3 amino acids: CASSLRTTGDLYGYTF. CDR3 in DNA: TGTGCCAGCAGTTTAAGAACGACAGGAGATCTCTATGGCTACACCTTC.

This rearrangement joins TRBV19 to TRBJ1-1; D might be TRBD1 (5 bases). The germline V gene has CDR1 LNHDA and CDR2 SQIVND (reference sequence). This CDR3 contains 13 residues. Trimming cost V 3 bases and J 10 bases, with 15 bases left between them. CDR3 bases: TGTGCCAGTAGTATCCTACAGGTGGGAGGAGCTTTCTTT. Its translation is CASSILQVGGAFF.

This clone was detected only a few times. This chain connects TRBV15 to TRBJ2-3; 10 nucleotides agree with TRBD1. The CDR3 sequence is 15 residues long. The junction had 5 bases not matched to a gene; V was cut back by 4 bases and J by 4 bases. Germline V lookup: CDR1 LNHNV, CDR2 YYDKDF (reference sequence). The CDR3 here is CATSIYDRGPDTQYF. The CDR3 DNA follows: TGTGCCACCAGCATCTACGACAGGGGGCCAGATACGCAGTATTTT.

V usage is TRBV27 and J usage is TRBJ2-3; D may be TRBD2 (5 bases). The CDR3 spans 13 residues. CDR1 is MNHEY, CDR2 SMNVEV, per germline (reference sequence). Trimming shortened V by 5 bases and J by 2 bases, and 8 bases separated the two germline ends. CDR3 loop: CASSEADTDTQYF. CDR3 DNA sequence: TGTGCCAGCAGTGAAGCGGACACAGATACGCAGTATTTT.

The chain is built from TRBV6-6 and TRBJ1-2; a weak D match, TRBD1 (6 bases). V lost 7 bases and J 4 bases, leaving 13 bases between the germline ends. Germline V gene sequence: CDR1 MNHNY, CDR2 SVGAGI (reference sequence). The CDR3 spans 13 residues. CDR3 DNA sequence: TGTGCCAGCATGTCGGGGGGCGCCTATGGCTACACCTTC. Translating it yields CASMSGGAYGYTF.

The table lists this clone with a count of one. The chain joins TRBV5-1 to TRBJ1-1; perhaps TRBD1 as D (6 bases). V was clipped by 4 bases and J by 7 bases, with 14 bases between them. Germline CDR1 SGHRS, CDR2 YFSETQ. The CDR3 spans 13 residues. The CDR3 region is CASSRTGTNEAFF. CDR3 nucleotides: TGCGCCAGCAGCAGAACCGGGACAAATGAAGCTTTCTTT.

The V gene is TRBV11-2, the J gene TRBJ2-1; 11 bases fit TRBD2. The germline gives CDR1 SGHAT, CDR2 FQNNGV. J was trimmed by 3 bases and V by 0 bases; bases with no gene match: 1. This CDR3 has 16 residues. The CDR3 loop is CASSLEGTSGYNEQFF. CDR3 in DNA: TGTGCCAGCAGCTTAGAAGGGACTAGCGGCTACAATGAGCAGTTCTTC.

This sequence joins TRBV9 and TRBJ2-1; no clear D. The CDR3 loop spans 13 amino acids. Germline V gives CDR1 SGDLS, CDR2 YYNGEE. With 0 bases removed from V and 10 bases from J, the gap between germline ends came to 11 bases. The CDR3 is CASSVDPLEEQFF. CDR3 DNA sequence: TGTGCCAGCAGCGTAGATCCTTTAGAGGAGCAGTTCTTC.

The chain combines TRBV5-6 with TRBJ2-5; 7 bases are shared with TRBD2. The length of the CDR3 is 12 residues. Trimming took 4 bases from V and 5 from J; bases not matched to a gene: 2. CDR1 and CDR2 from the germline V gene are SGHDT and YYEEEE. The CDR3 coding sequence is TGTGCCAGCAGCCCCGGGGGGGAGACCCAGTACTTC. Its protein product is CASSPGGETQYF.

The J gene is TRBJ1-6, the V gene TRBV28; the D is unclear. Trimming shortened V by 2 bases and J by 7 bases, and 15 bases separated the two germline ends. The CDR3 is 16 amino acids. Germline V gene lookup returns CDR1 MDHEN and CDR2 SYDVKM. DNA of the CDR3: TGTGCCAGCAGTTTAACCCCTTATGACACGAATTCACCCCTCCACTTT. This codes for CASSLTPYDTNSPLHF.